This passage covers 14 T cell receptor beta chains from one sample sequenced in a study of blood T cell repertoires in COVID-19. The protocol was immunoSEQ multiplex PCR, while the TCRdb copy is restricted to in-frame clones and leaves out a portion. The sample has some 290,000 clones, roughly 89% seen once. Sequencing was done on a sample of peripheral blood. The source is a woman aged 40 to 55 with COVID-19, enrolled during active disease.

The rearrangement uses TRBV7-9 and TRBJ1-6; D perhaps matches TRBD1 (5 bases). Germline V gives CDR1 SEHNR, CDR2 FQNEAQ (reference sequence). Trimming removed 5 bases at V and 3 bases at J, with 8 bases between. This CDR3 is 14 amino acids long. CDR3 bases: TGTGCCAGCAGCGAAGGGGACTATAATTCACCCCTCCACTTT. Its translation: CASSEGDYNSPLHF.

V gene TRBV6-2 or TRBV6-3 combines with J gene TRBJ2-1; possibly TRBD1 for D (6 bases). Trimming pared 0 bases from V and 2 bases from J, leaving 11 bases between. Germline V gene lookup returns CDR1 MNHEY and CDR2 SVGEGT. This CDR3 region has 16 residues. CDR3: CASSYSLDRTYNEQFF. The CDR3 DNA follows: TGTGCCAGCAGTTACTCATTAGACAGGACCTACAATGAGCAGTTCTTC.

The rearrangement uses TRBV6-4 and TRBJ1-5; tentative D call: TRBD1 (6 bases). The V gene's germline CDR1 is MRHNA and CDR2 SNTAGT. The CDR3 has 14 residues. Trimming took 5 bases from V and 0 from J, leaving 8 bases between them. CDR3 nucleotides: TGTGCCAGCAGTCCGGACAGTAGCAATCAGCCCCAGCATTTT. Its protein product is CASSPDSSNQPQHF.

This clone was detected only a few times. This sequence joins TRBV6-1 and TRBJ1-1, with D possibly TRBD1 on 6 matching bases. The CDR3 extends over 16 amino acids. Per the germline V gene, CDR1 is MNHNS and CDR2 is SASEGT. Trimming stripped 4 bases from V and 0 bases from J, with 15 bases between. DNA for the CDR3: TGTGCCAGCAGTGCGAAGGGGGTCAATTTGAACACTGAAGCTTTCTTT. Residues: CASSAKGVNLNTEAFF.

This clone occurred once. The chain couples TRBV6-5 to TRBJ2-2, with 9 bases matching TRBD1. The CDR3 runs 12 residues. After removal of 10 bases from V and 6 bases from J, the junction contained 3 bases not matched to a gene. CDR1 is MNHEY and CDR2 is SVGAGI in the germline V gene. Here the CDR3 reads CATRTGAGELFF. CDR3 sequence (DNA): TGTGCCACCCGGACAGGGGCCGGGGAGCTGTTTTTT.

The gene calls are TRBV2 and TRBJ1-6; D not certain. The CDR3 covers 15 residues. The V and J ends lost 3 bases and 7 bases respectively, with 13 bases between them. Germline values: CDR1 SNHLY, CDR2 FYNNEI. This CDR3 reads CASSDERVGNSPLHF. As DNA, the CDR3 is TGTGCCAGCAGTGACGAGCGGGTAGGAAATTCACCCCTCCACTTT.

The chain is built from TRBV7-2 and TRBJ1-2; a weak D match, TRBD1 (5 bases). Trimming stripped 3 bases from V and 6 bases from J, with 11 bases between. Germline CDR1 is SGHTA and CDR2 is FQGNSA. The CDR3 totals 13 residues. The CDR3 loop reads CASSLWGDHGYTF. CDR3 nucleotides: TGTGCCAGCAGCTTGTGGGGGGATCATGGCTACACCTTC. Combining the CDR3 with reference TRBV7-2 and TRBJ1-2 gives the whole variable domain GAGVSQSPSNKVTEKGKDVELRCDPISGHTALYWYRQSLGQGLEFLIYFQGNSAPDKSGLPSDRFSAERTGGSVSTLTIQRTQQEDSAVYLCASSLWGDHGYTFGSGTRLTVV.

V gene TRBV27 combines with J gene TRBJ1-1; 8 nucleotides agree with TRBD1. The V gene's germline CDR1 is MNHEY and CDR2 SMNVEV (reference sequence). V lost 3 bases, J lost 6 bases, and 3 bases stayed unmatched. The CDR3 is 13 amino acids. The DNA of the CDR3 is TGTGCCAGCAGTTTGCAGGGGGCAGCTGAAGCTTTCTTT. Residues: CASSLQGAAEAFF.

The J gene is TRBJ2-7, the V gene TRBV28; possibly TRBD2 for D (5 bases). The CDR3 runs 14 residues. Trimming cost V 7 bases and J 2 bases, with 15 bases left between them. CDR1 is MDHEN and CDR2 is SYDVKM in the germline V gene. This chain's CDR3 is CASKIPGTPYEQYF. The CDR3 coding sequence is TGTGCCAGCAAGATCCCGGGAACTCCCTACGAGCAGTACTTC.

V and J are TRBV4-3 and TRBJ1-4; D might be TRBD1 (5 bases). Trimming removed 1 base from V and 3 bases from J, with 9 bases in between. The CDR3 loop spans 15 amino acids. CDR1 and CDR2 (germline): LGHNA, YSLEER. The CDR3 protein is CASSQVRAPNEKLFF. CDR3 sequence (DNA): TGCGCCAGCAGCCAAGTCAGGGCCCCTAATGAAAAACTGTTTTTT.

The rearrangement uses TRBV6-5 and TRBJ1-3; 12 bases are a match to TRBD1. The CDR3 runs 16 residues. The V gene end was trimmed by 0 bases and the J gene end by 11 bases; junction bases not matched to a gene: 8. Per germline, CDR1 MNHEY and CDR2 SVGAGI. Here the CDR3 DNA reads TGTGCCAGCAGTTACTCGACCGGGACAGGGGGCTTTGCCATATATTTT. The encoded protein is CASSYSTGTGGFAIYF.

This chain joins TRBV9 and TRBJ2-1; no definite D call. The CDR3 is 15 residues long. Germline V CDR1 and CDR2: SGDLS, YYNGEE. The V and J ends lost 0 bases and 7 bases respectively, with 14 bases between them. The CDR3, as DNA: TGTGCCAGCAGCGTAGGTTTCTTAGTGGTGAATGAGCAGTTCTTC. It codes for CASSVGFLVVNEQFF.

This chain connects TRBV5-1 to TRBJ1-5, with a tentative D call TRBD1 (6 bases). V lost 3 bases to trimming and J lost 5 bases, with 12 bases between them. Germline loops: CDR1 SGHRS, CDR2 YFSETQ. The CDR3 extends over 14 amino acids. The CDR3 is CASSSGEFDQPQHF. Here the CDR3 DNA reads TGCGCCAGCAGCTCAGGGGAGTTCGATCAGCCCCAGCATTTT.

The CDR3 here is CASSNRDRGYGYTF. The CDR3 DNA reads TGTGCCAGCAGCAACCGGGACAGGGGCTATGGCTACACCTTC. The genes are TRBV11-2 and TRBJ1-2; 10 bases map to TRBD1. CDR3 size: 14 residues. Trimming removed 5 bases from V and 4 bases from J; junction bases left unmatched: 4. Germline CDR1 is SGHAT and CDR2 is FQNNGV.